The 26 T cell receptor beta chains listed next were all sequenced from one sample in a study of T cell repertoires in cytomegalovirus infection. TCRdb fed the reads into MiXCR, producing one record per CDR3 protein. The sample includes fewer than 85,000 distinct CDR3 sequences, 4% of them seen just once. The sequenced sample was PBMCs. Receptors originate from a human donor in good health (CMV status not recorded). Some clones in this sample may be carry-over from other donors' samples.

This clonotype was detected many times. The V gene is TRBV7-8, the J gene TRBJ2-3, with 8 bases fitting TRBD2. V shed 1 base and J 6 bases; nucleotides not matched to a gene: 6. The V gene's germline CDR1 is SGHVS and CDR2 FQNEAQ. This CDR3 is built from 15 residues. CDR3 DNA sequence: TGTGCCAGCAGCTTAGGAGGTAGCGGGGCGGATACGCAGTATTTT. Protein sequence: CASSLGGSGADTQYF. The full variable domain, its missing parts supplied by reference TRBV7-8 and TRBJ2-3, is GAGVSQSPRYKVAKRGQDVALRCDPISGHVSLFWYQQALGQGPEFLTYFQNEAQLDKSGLPSDRFFAERPEGSVSTLKIQRTQQEDSAVYLCASSLGGSGADTQYFGPGTRLTVL.

Ten or more counts support this clonotype. This rearrangement joins TRBV7-2 to TRBJ2-7; D is possibly TRBD2 (6 bases). The germline V and J ends were trimmed by 5 bases and 1 base, with 15 bases remaining between them. The CDR3 spans 15 residues. The germline V gene encodes CDR1 SGHTA and CDR2 FQGNSA. CDR3 amino acids: CASSPRSGWSYEQYF. The CDR3 coding sequence is TGTGCCAGCAGCCCAAGGAGCGGGTGGTCCTACGAGCAGTACTTC.

This clonotype came up many times. The chain uses TRBV7-8 and TRBJ2-1, with D perhaps assigned TRBD1 or TRBD2 (5 bases each). V was trimmed by 5 bases and J by 0 bases, leaving 17 bases between them. Germline CDR1 is SGHVS and CDR2 is FQNEAQ. This CDR3 is 17 amino acids long. The CDR3 DNA is TGTGCCAGCAGCCGTAAACCGGTGGGGGACTCCTACAATGAGCAGTTCTTC. Translation gives CASSRKPVGDSYNEQFF.

This clonotype was picked up many times. The V call is TRBV7-9, the J call TRBJ2-5; no firm D call. The CDR3 length is 15 residues. Germline values: CDR1 SEHNR, CDR2 FQNEAQ (reference sequence). The V gene lost 5 bases and the J gene lost 4 bases, with 17 bases spanning the gap. The CDR3 DNA reads TGTGCCAGCAGCGCCGCCCCTAGTTTACGAGAGACCCAGTACTTC. Translating gives CASSAAPSLRETQYF. Full variable domain (rest looked up from reference TRBV7-9 and TRBJ2-5): DTGVSQNPRHKITKRGQNVTFRCDPISEHNRLYWYRQTLGQGPEFLTYFQNEAQLEKSRLLSDRFSAERPKGSFSTLEIQRTEQGDSAMYLCASSAAPSLRETQYFGPGTRLLVL.

This clonotype was picked up many times. The CDR3 DNA reads as TGTGCCATTCAAGAACCCGGACTAGCGTCAGCCGGGGAGCTGTTTTTT. It is translated as CAIQEPGLASAGELFF. This chain connects TRBV7-8 to TRBJ2-2; 9 bases are a match to TRBD2. The ends lost 10 bases at V and 6 bases at J; junction bases unmatched: 15. Germline V CDR1 and CDR2: SGHVS, FQNEAQ. The CDR3 extends over 16 amino acids.

This clonotype was picked up many times. The V gene is TRBV28, the J gene TRBJ1-5; D is ambiguous. The V gene lost 5 bases and the J gene lost 4 bases, with 15 bases spanning the gap. Germline values: CDR1 MDHEN, CDR2 SYDVKM. The CDR3 has 15 amino acids. Here the CDR3 DNA reads TGTGCCAGCAGTCCGCAGGAGGCTGGAAATCAGCCCCAGCATTTT. Its protein is CASSPQEAGNQPQHF.

This clonotype was recorded many times. This chain connects TRBV11-2 to TRBJ2-1; 8 bases align to TRBD2. V was clipped by 2 bases and J by 10 bases; unmatched bases: 1. The CDR3 contains 12 residues. The germline V gene encodes CDR1 SGHAT and CDR2 FQNNGV. The CDR3 is CASSLPGGEQFF. The CDR3 bases are TGTGCCAGCAGCTTACCGGGAGGGGAGCAGTTCTTC.

The table lists this clonotype with many counts. The chain links TRBV20-1 to TRBJ2-3, with 10 bases aligning to TRBD2. Per the germline V gene, CDR1 is DFQATT and CDR2 is SNEGSKA (reference sequence). The J segment lost 5 bases and the V segment lost 4 bases, leaving 9 bases of the junction unmatched. The CDR3 totals 15 residues. This CDR3 is CSAIPGLAWKDTQYF. CDR3 bases: TGCAGTGCTATCCCGGGACTAGCGTGGAAAGATACGCAGTATTTT.

This clonotype has a count of ten or more. The chain links TRBV7-2 to TRBJ1-2, with D maybe TRBD1 (5 bases). The V and J ends lost 4 bases and 3 bases respectively, with 12 bases between them. Germline loops: CDR1 SGHTA, CDR2 FQGNSA. The CDR3 consists of 14 residues. CDR3 protein: CASSYGTPDYGYTF. Written as DNA, the CDR3 is TGTGCCAGCAGCTACGGGACTCCTGACTATGGCTACACCTTC.

V and J are TRBV12-3 or TRBV12-4 and TRBJ2-7, with D perhaps being TRBD1 or TRBD2 (5 bases each). The CDR3 is 13 amino acids. The V end was cut by 3 bases, the J end by 5 bases, with 11 bases between. In DNA, the CDR3 is TGTGCCAGCAGTTTGGGGGAATGGAACGAGCAGTACTTC. Translating it yields CASSLGEWNEQYF.

The sample holds many counts of this clonotype. This chain connects TRBV7-2 to TRBJ1-5; maybe TRBD1 (5 bases). CDR1 is SGHTA, CDR2 FQGNSA, per germline. V was trimmed by 2 bases and J by 4 bases, leaving 9 bases between them. The CDR3 spans 14 residues. CDR3: CASSLRGLNQPQHF. The CDR3 nucleotides are TGTGCCAGCAGCTTACGGGGACTAAATCAGCCCCAGCATTTT.

This clonotype was observed many times. The chain uses TRBV7-9 and TRBJ1-5; TRBD1 might be the D (5 bases). In germline, CDR1 is SEHNR, CDR2 FQNEAQ (reference sequence). The CDR3 has 17 residues. V lost 2 bases to trimming and J lost 1 base, with 15 bases between them. DNA of the CDR3: TGTGCCAGCAGCTTACGGCGGGGGGAAGTGAGCAATCAGCCCCAGCATTTT. Translation: CASSLRRGEVSNQPQHF.

This clonotype was detected ten times or more. This chain uses TRBV7-2 with TRBJ2-3; no clear D gene. The V gene lost 1 base and the J gene lost 2 bases, with 7 bases spanning the gap. This CDR3 contains 14 residues. The germline CDR1 and CDR2 sequences are SGHTA and FQGNSA. The CDR3 coding sequence is TGTGCCAGCAGCTTAGGGGCCCCCACAGATACGCAGTATTTT. Translation gives CASSLGAPTDTQYF.

This clonotype was recorded many times. The rearrangement links TRBV12-3 or TRBV12-4 to TRBJ2-2, with no clear D. The CDR3 contains 14 residues. V lost 3 bases, J lost 1 base, and 6 bases lay in between. In nucleotides, the CDR3 is TGTGCCAGCAGTTTCGGGCAGAACACCGGGGAGCTGTTTTTT. Translated, it gives CASSFGQNTGELFF.

This clonotype was observed many times. This chain connects TRBV28 to TRBJ1-1, with 8 positions matching TRBD1. This CDR3 has 11 amino acids. With 6 bases clipped from V and 11 bases from J, the junction kept 5 bases outside the gene matches. Per the germline V gene, CDR1 is MDHEN and CDR2 is SYDVKM. The CDR3 loop reads CASRRQGRAFF. The CDR3 DNA reads as TGTGCCAGCAGACGACAGGGGCGGGCTTTCTTT. The entire variable domain, with the rest obtained from reference TRBV28 and TRBJ1-1, is as follows: DVKVTQSSRYLVKRTGEKVFLECVQDMDHENMFWYRQDPGLGLRLIYFSYDVKMKEKGDIPEGYSVSREKKERFSLILESASTNQTSMYLCASRRQGRAFFGQGTRLTVV.

This clonotype was detected many times. The chain has TRBV7-2 and TRBJ1-2, with D possibly TRBD1 on 6 matching bases. The V end lost 5 bases, the J end lost 7 bases, and 14 bases lay between the germline ends. Germline lookup yields CDR1 SGHTA and CDR2 FQGNSA. The CDR3 has 13 amino acids. CDR3 sequence (DNA): TGTGCCAGCAGCACCAGGGGCGCGTTTGGCTACACCTTC. Amino acids: CASSTRGAFGYTF.

Many counts were recorded for this clonotype. This rearrangement joins TRBV28 to TRBJ2-7, with TRBD2 matching over 7 bases. The CDR3 length is 13 residues. Germline values: CDR1 MDHEN, CDR2 SYDVKM. J lost 2 bases, V lost 6 bases, and 4 bases had no gene match. CDR3 in amino acids: CASRASGPYEQYF. The CDR3 coding sequence is TGTGCCAGCAGGGCTAGCGGTCCCTACGAGCAGTACTTC.

About this clonotype itself: Since a much larger clone is just one base distant, this may be a read error. V gene TRBV7-9 combines with J gene TRBJ2-1; no clear D gene. CDR3 length: 12 residues. Germline CDR1 reads SEHNR; CDR2 reads FQNEAQ (reference sequence). Trimming removed 5 bases at V and 6 bases at J, with 8 bases between. DNA of the CDR3: TGTGCCAGCAGCGAACACTTCAATGAGCAGTTCTTC. This gives the protein CASSEHFNEQFF.

This chain connects TRBV14 to TRBJ2-1; 7 bases map to TRBD2. Germline-derived CDR1 and CDR2 are SGHDN and FVKESK. With 0 bases clipped from V and 7 bases from J, the junction kept 3 bases outside the gene matches. The CDR3 loop spans 14 amino acids. In nucleotides, the CDR3 is TGTGCCAGCAGCCAAGATCTCGGGAGGAATGAGCAGTTCTTC. This translates into CASSQDLGRNEQFF. The full variable domain, with the rest looked up from reference TRBV14 and TRBJ2-1, is EAGVTQFPSHSVIEKGQTVTLRCDPISGHDNLYWYRRVMGKEIKFLLHFVKESKQDESGMPNNRFLAERTGGTYSTLKVQPAELEDSGVYFCASSQDLGRNEQFFGPGTRLTVL.

This clonotype was observed many times. The CDR3 loop reads CASSLVDSPSYEQYF. CDR3 DNA sequence: TGTGCCAGCAGCTTAGTCGACAGTCCGTCCTACGAGCAGTACTTC. The chain links TRBV7-6 to TRBJ2-7, with D possibly being TRBD1 (5 bases). Germline values: CDR1 SGHVS, CDR2 FNYEAQ. Trimming removed 1 base at V and 1 base at J, with 11 bases between. The CDR3 runs 15 residues.

This clonotype was observed many times. V gene TRBV19 combines with J gene TRBJ2-5, with D unresolved. The V end was cut by 9 bases, the J end by 2 bases, with 13 bases between. This CDR3 region has 13 residues. Germline V gives CDR1 LNHDA, CDR2 SQIVND (reference sequence). The CDR3 DNA reads TGTGCCAGCGCCGTCAGGAGACAAGAGACCCAGTACTTC. It encodes CASAVRRQETQYF. Based on the CDR3 plus reference TRBV19 and TRBJ2-5, the full variable domain is DGGITQSPKYLFRKEGQNVTLSCEQNLNHDAMYWYRQDPGQGLRLIYYSQIVNDFQKGDIAEGYSVSREKKESFPLTVTSAQKNPTAFYLCASAVRRQETQYFGPGTRLLVL.

The J gene is TRBJ2-3, the V gene TRBV6-8, with 10 bases identical to TRBD1. Unmatched junction bases numbered 7, after V lost 6 bases and J lost 4 bases. Per the germline V gene, CDR1 is MNHGY and CDR2 is SAAAGT. The CDR3 totals 15 residues. The CDR3 is CASSQDRGRSDTQYF. CDR3 nucleotide sequence: TGTGCCAGCAGCCAGGACAGGGGGAGGTCAGATACGCAGTATTTT.

This clonotype was observed many times. The chain links TRBV11-1 to TRBJ1-1, with TRBD1 as a possible D gene (6 bases). CDR1 and CDR2 (germline): SGHAT, FQDESV (reference sequence). Trimming took 2 bases from V and 2 from J, leaving 12 bases between them. The CDR3 consists of 15 residues. The CDR3 sequence is CASSLTRGGNTEAFF. As DNA, the CDR3 is TGTGCCAGCAGCTTAACGAGGGGGGGAAACACTGAAGCTTTCTTT.

The table lists this clonotype with many counts. The chain is built from TRBV7-2 and TRBJ2-3, with TRBD1 matching 7 bases. V was pared by 5 bases and J by 2 bases, with 4 bases of the junction left unmatched. The CDR3 has 14 residues. Germline V gene sequence: CDR1 SGHTA, CDR2 FQGNSA. In DNA, the CDR3 is TGTGCCAGCAGCCAAGACAGGGCCACAGATACGCAGTATTTT. It codes for CASSQDRATDTQYF.

This clonotype was seen at least ten times. One end of the junction varies from germline; a read error may be responsible. This rearrangement joins TRBV4-1 to TRBJ2-1, with a weak D call TRBD1 (5 bases). Germline V lookup: CDR1 MGHRA, CDR2 YSYEKL. This CDR3 comprises 14 residues. The CDR3 here is CASSQVPTEIPRDF. The CDR3 nucleotides are TGCGCCAGCAGCCAAGTCCCGACAGAGATCCCTCGCGACTTC.

This clonotype was seen at least ten times. V and J are TRBV7-8 and TRBJ2-7; the match to TRBD1 covers 7 bases. The germline V gene has CDR1 SGHVS and CDR2 FQNEAQ. V trimming: 1 base; J trimming: 3 bases; junction bases outside the gene matches: 6. CDR3 length: 15 residues. CDR3 DNA: TGTGCCAGCAGCTTAGTATCCGGGACAGTCTACGAGCAGTACTTC. Its protein is CASSLVSGTVYEQYF.